The 28 T cell receptor beta chains below were found in one sample sequenced in a study of T-cell reconstitution after alpha-beta-depleted transplantation in children. Unique molecular identifiers tagged the TCRbeta library. TCRdb called the PCR reads again in MiXCR, with one record for every CDR3 protein. The sample holds a few hundred thousand distinct CDR3 sequences; roughly 26% are singletons and the top ten take about 2.5%. The sample consisted of PBMCs, taken before TCRalphabeta/CD19-depleted stem cell transplant. Receptor source: a girl aged 2 to 9 with Fanconi anemia, due to receive a stem cell transplant.

This clonotype was observed many times. The rearrangement joins TRBV27 to TRBJ2-5; tentative D call: TRBD1 (6 bases). Per germline, CDR1 MNHEY and CDR2 SMNVEV (reference sequence). The CDR3 length is 14 residues. Trimming took off 2 bases at V and 4 bases at J, with 11 bases between the two ends. The CDR3 is CASSLLGRGETQYF. CDR3 nucleotide sequence: TGTGCCAGCAGTTTACTGGGCAGGGGAGAGACCCAGTACTTC.

At least ten counts were recorded for this clonotype. The rearrangement uses TRBV7-2 and TRBJ2-1; D remains ambiguous. The length of the CDR3 is 15 residues. In germline, CDR1 is SGHTA, CDR2 FQGNSA. V lost 5 bases and J 4 bases, leaving 15 bases between the germline ends. The CDR3: CASSHRLPTYNEQFF. The DNA of the CDR3 is TGTGCCAGCAGCCACCGGCTACCGACTTACAATGAGCAGTTCTTC.

This clonotype was detected many times. The chain has TRBV29-1 and TRBJ2-5; 7 bases match TRBD2. V trimming: 1 base; J trimming: 4 bases; junction bases outside the gene matches: 9. From germline, CDR1 is SQVTM and CDR2 ANQGSEA. The CDR3 spans 15 residues. For the CDR3, the DNA is TGCAGCGTTGAAGTTGGCTCCTCGGGGGGAGAGACCCAGTACTTC. Protein: CSVEVGSSGGETQYF. The whole variable domain, remainder taken from reference TRBV29-1 and TRBJ2-5, is SAVISQKPSRDICQRGTSLTIQCQVDSQVTMMFWYRQQPGQSLTLIATANQGSEATYESGFVIDKFPISRPNLTFSTLTVSNMSPEDSSIYLCSVEVGSSGGETQYFGPGTRLLVL.

The gene calls are TRBV7-3 and TRBJ2-1; D not resolved. Germline CDR1 is SGHTA and CDR2 is FQGTGA. V was trimmed by 5 bases and J by 6 bases, leaving 5 bases between them. The CDR3 runs 11 residues. In DNA form, the CDR3 reads TGTGCCAGCAGCCCCCGCAATGAGCAGTTCTTC. This codes for CASSPRNEQFF.

This rearrangement joins TRBV7-3 to TRBJ2-7; TRBD2 might be the D (6 bases). V gave up 2 bases and J gave up 2 bases, with 16 bases separating them. The CDR3 has 16 amino acids. From germline, CDR1 is SGHTA and CDR2 FQGTGA. The CDR3: CASSLSSGRDTYEQYF. CDR3 DNA sequence: TGTGCCAGCAGCTTATCTTCGGGGCGGGATACCTACGAGCAGTACTTC. Complete variable domain (other parts from reference TRBV7-3 and TRBJ2-7): GAGVSQTPSNKVTEKGKYVELRCDPISGHTALYWYRQSLGQGPEFLIYFQGTGAADDSGLPNDRFFAVRPEGSVSTLKIQRTERGDSAVYLCASSLSSGRDTYEQYFGPGTRLTVT.

The chain employs TRBV29-1 and TRBJ1-1; TRBD1 matches at 7 bases. V shed 3 bases, J shed 0 bases, and the junction held 1 base outside the gene matches. This CDR3 is 13 amino acids long. Per the germline V gene, CDR1 is SQVTM and CDR2 is ANQGSEA. CDR3 nucleotides: TGCAGCGTTGACACAGGGGTGAACACTGAAGCTTTCTTT. This gives the protein CSVDTGVNTEAFF.

This clonotype appeared many times. V gene TRBV6-5 combines with J gene TRBJ1-6; D is ambiguous. The V gene lost 2 bases and the J gene lost 6 bases, with 11 bases spanning the gap. The CDR3 covers 15 residues. Germline loops: CDR1 MNHEY, CDR2 SVGAGI. The CDR3 region is CASSYEGRLNSPLHF. CDR3 in DNA: TGTGCCAGCAGTTACGAGGGCAGACTTAATTCACCCCTCCACTTT.

This clonotype was observed at least ten times. This chain joins TRBV12-3 or TRBV12-4 and TRBJ2-7; 7 nucleotides match TRBD1. This CDR3 is 14 amino acids long. Unmatched junction bases numbered 5, after V lost 2 bases and J lost 4 bases. The CDR3 spells CASSLSGGRYEQYF. The CDR3 bases are TGTGCCAGCAGTTTATCAGGGGGAAGGTACGAGCAGTACTTC.

The rearrangement uses TRBV20-1 and TRBJ2-1, with unresolved D. V was cut by 3 bases and J by 1 base, with 10 bases left in between. Per germline, CDR1 DFQATT and CDR2 SNEGSKA (reference sequence). This CDR3 region has 14 residues. DNA for the CDR3: TGCAGTGCTAGGGCCCCCGTATCCTACAATGAGCAGTTCTTC. Its protein product is CSARAPVSYNEQFF.

In this sample, this clonotype turned up many times. The chain has TRBV29-1 and TRBJ2-1; TRBD2 agrees at 8 bases. This CDR3 contains 15 residues. V dropped 4 bases and J dropped 4; count of bases not matched to a gene: 9. Germline lookup yields CDR1 SQVTM and CDR2 ANQGSEA. The CDR3 bases are TGCAGCGTTGCGGTCGGGAGGGCTCATTACAATGAGCAGTTCTTC. Encoded protein: CSVAVGRAHYNEQFF.

The V gene is TRBV6-1, the J gene TRBJ1-1; D not resolved. The CDR3 extends over 15 amino acids. Trimming stripped 3 bases from V and 5 bases from J, with 16 bases between. Germline-derived CDR1 and CDR2 are MNHNS and SASEGT. As DNA, the CDR3 is TGTGCCAGCAGTGATCGGGTCCGAGTACGGACTGAAGCTTTCTTT. This codes for CASSDRVRVRTEAFF.

This clonotype was picked up many times. The chain couples TRBV20-1 to TRBJ2-7; tentatively, D is TRBD2 (5 bases). In germline, CDR1 is DFQATT, CDR2 SNEGSKA (reference sequence). The CDR3 has 16 residues. Trimming stripped 0 bases from V and 0 bases from J, with 15 bases between. The CDR3 DNA reads TGCAGTGCTAGAGATCGATTCAGGAGGAGCTCCTACGAGCAGTACTTC. It encodes CSARDRFRRSSYEQYF.

At least ten counts were recorded for this clonotype. The rearrangement links TRBV29-1 to TRBJ2-1; 10 bases line up with TRBD1. Trimming removed 1 base from V and 7 bases from J; junction bases left unmatched: 7. Germline V lookup: CDR1 SQVTM, CDR2 ANQGSEA. CDR3 length: 15 amino acids. As DNA, the CDR3 is TGCAGCGTTGAAGGCTCCGGGACAGGGGTGAATGAGCAGTTCTTC. It translates to CSVEGSGTGVNEQFF.

The chain couples TRBV19 to TRBJ1-3, with D perhaps TRBD1 (5 bases). V was pared by 9 bases and J by 0 bases, with 9 bases between. CDR1 and CDR2 (germline): LNHDA, SQIVND (reference sequence). The CDR3 loop spans 13 amino acids. This CDR3 reads CASHRSSGNTIYF. The DNA for the CDR3 is TGTGCCAGCCACAGGAGCTCTGGAAACACCATATATTTT.

This clonotype has a handful of counts. V gene TRBV4-2 combines with J gene TRBJ2-3, with D perhaps being TRBD1 or TRBD2 (5 bases each). Germline V gene data show CDR1 as LGHNA and CDR2 as YNFKEQ. The V gene lost 5 bases and the J gene lost 0 bases, with 12 bases spanning the gap. The CDR3 contains 15 residues. The CDR3 DNA reads TGTGCCAGCAGCGCCCGGGACGTCAGCACAGATACGCAGTATTTT. Residues: CASSARDVSTDTQYF.

The chain employs TRBV11-2 and TRBJ2-1; TRBD2 matches 9 bases. The germline CDR1 and CDR2 sequences are SGHAT and FQNNGV. J lost 4 bases, V lost 1 base, and 2 bases had no gene match. CDR3 length equals 15 residues. CDR3 in DNA: TGTGCCAGCAGCTTAGTGCGGGGGGGGTACAATGAGCAGTTCTTC. Translated, it gives CASSLVRGGYNEQFF.

This clonotype came up many times. This rearrangement joins TRBV6-1 to TRBJ2-7; 11 bases fit TRBD2. Germline V CDR1 and CDR2: MNHNS, SASEGT. The V and J ends lost 5 bases and 4 bases, in that order; junction bases with no gene match: 13. The CDR3 is 17 amino acids. The CDR3 DNA sequence: TGTGCCAGCAGTAGAAGAACACAGGGACTAGCGGTATACGAGCAGTACTTC. Translated, it gives CASSRRTQGLAVYEQYF.

This rearrangement joins TRBV5-5 to TRBJ2-7, with D possibly TRBD1 on 6 matching bases. The V gene lost 0 bases and the J gene lost 3 bases, with 16 bases spanning the gap. Germline CDR1 reads SGHKS; CDR2 reads YYEKEE (reference sequence). This CDR3 is 16 amino acids long. The CDR3 DNA follows: TGTGCCAGCAGCTTGGTGGGACAACCGTACATCTACGAGCAGTACTTC. It codes for CASSLVGQPYIYEQYF.

V and J are TRBV6-1 and TRBJ2-7, with 9 nucleotides matching TRBD1. Unmatched junction bases numbered 3, after V lost 4 bases and J lost 2 bases. CDR1 is MNHNS, CDR2 SASEGT, per germline. This CDR3 is 14 amino acids long. CDR3 sequence reads: CASSGDRATYEQYF. Written as DNA, the CDR3 is TGTGCCAGCAGTGGGGACAGGGCAACCTACGAGCAGTACTTC.

This clonotype was seen repeatedly, ten times or more. V gene TRBV28 combines with J gene TRBJ2-1, with D possibly called TRBD1 or TRBD2 (5 bases each). CDR3 length equals 12 residues. Trimming took 8 bases from V and 9 from J, leaving 14 bases between them. Germline-derived CDR1 and CDR2 are MDHEN and SYDVKM. The CDR3 spells CASPSSRGEQFF. CDR3 DNA sequence: TGTGCCAGCCCTAGCTCGAGGGGTGAGCAGTTCTTC.

This clonotype has only a few counts. The gene calls are TRBV12-3 or TRBV12-4 and TRBJ2-7; no clear D gene. V was pared by 3 bases and J by 4 bases, with 13 bases between. The CDR3 consists of 14 residues. CDR3 in DNA: TGTGCCAGCAGTTTTGGGAAGGACCTTTACGAGCAGTACTTC. Its protein is CASSFGKDLYEQYF.

This chain uses TRBV7-3 with TRBJ2-1, with TRBD2 matching 9 bases. J was trimmed by 2 bases and V by 2 bases; bases with no gene match: 4. The CDR3 contains 16 residues. The germline V gene has CDR1 SGHTA and CDR2 FQGTGA. CDR3 sequence (DNA): TGTGCCAGCAGCTTATCCAGGACTAGCGCCTACAATGAGCAGTTCTTC. It codes for CASSLSRTSAYNEQFF.

The chain recombines TRBV7-3 with TRBJ2-3, with 10 bases fitting TRBD1. The CDR3 length is 18 residues. V lost 5 bases and J lost 5; bases outside the gene matches: 16. The V gene's germline CDR1 is SGHTA and CDR2 FQGTGA. This CDR3 is CASSRRTILTGGGDTQYF. CDR3 nucleotide sequence: TGTGCCAGCAGCCGACGAACTATCTTGACAGGGGGCGGAGATACGCAGTATTTT.

V gene TRBV7-9 combines with J gene TRBJ1-2; a possible D gene is TRBD1 (5 bases). Germline V gene sequence: CDR1 SEHNR, CDR2 FQNEAQ (reference sequence). This CDR3 spans 14 amino acids. The V and J ends lost 2 bases and 4 bases respectively, with 11 bases between them. The CDR3 DNA follows: TGTGCCAGCAGCTTATTCGGGACGGCCTATGGCTACACCTTC. Protein: CASSLFGTAYGYTF.

The chain couples TRBV5-6 to TRBJ2-5, with 11 bases aligning to TRBD2. The trim removed 2 bases at V and 5 bases at J, leaving 2 bases unmatched. The CDR3 is 14 residues long. Germline CDR1 and CDR2: SGHDT and YYEEEE. CDR3 sequence (DNA): TGTGCCAGCAGCTTCCCTAGCGGGGGGGAGACCCAGTACTTC. Protein: CASSFPSGGETQYF. Complete variable domain (other parts from reference TRBV5-6 and TRBJ2-5): DAGVTQSPTHLIKTRGQQVTLRCSPKSGHDTVSWYQQALGQGPQFIFQYYEEEERQRGNFPDRFSGHQFPNYSSELNVNALLLGDSALYLCASSFPSGGETQYFGPGTRLLVL.

The genes are TRBV18 and TRBJ2-2, with 7 bases that match TRBD1. The CDR3 runs to 14 residues. Germline trimming cut 3 bases from V and 8 bases from J; bases unmatched to any gene: 6. Per germline, CDR1 KGHSH and CDR2 LQKENI. The CDR3 sequence: CASSPSGQRGELFF. The CDR3 DNA sequence: TGTGCCAGCTCACCCTCGGGACAGCGTGGGGAGCTGTTTTTT.

The rearrangement joins TRBV20-1 to TRBJ2-2; D is possibly TRBD2 (6 bases). Looked up from germline, CDR1 is DFQATT and CDR2 is SNEGSKA (reference sequence). The CDR3 loop spans 16 amino acids. V was trimmed by 0 bases and J by 3 bases, leaving 14 bases between them. CDR3 nucleotides: TGCAGTGCTAGAGATCGGAAACTAGCCTACACCGGGGAGCTGTTTTTT. This codes for CSARDRKLAYTGELFF.

The chain joins TRBV20-1 to TRBJ2-1, with D perhaps TRBD2 (5 bases). This CDR3 region has 12 residues. From germline, CDR1 is DFQATT and CDR2 SNEGSKA (reference sequence). V lost 6 bases to trimming and J lost 8 bases, with 14 bases between them. The CDR3 sequence: CSARGPVYEQFF. CDR3 coding DNA: TGCAGTGCCCGCGGGCCAGTCTATGAGCAGTTCTTC.